The clone carrying this TCR beta chain has a handful of counts. This sample is part of a study of metastatic and nonmetastatic thyroid tumors. All patients reached thyroid surgery having received no treatment beforehand. Through MiXCR, TCRdb re-clonotyped the PCR reads. The sample lists 8,000 to 10,000 clones, 35% to 45% occurring once. CDR1 MNHNS and CDR2 SASEGT come from the germline V gene. The junction had 10 bases not matched to a gene; V was cut back by 7 bases and J by 9 bases. This CDR3 comprises 14 residues. Sequencing input: tumor tissue. The J gene is TRBJ2-1, the V gene TRBV6-1, with TRBD1 matching over 9 bases. This clonotype was obtained from a female donor with papillary thyroid cancer or a benign thyroid nodule (not recorded which). Some clones in this sample may be carry-over from other donors' samples. This CDR3 is CASNRPGQGPEQFF. In DNA form, the CDR3 reads TGTGCCAGCAATAGACCGGGACAGGGACCTGAGCAGTTCTTC.